This T cell receptor beta chain appears in the sequencing data of a study of chemoradiotherapy in HPV16-positive cancers. The CDR3 contains 17 residues. Notes on this clone: Its antigen remains unidentified.

Sequencing was performed with immunoSEQ multiplex PCR; in TCRdb, only in-frame clones are kept and a portion is missing. Of approximately 30,000 clones listed, around 87% are singletons. General study findings and limits: HPV-responsive T-cell expansion during chemoradiotherapy was linked to improved recurrence-free survival in HPV16-positive patients. The functional HPV-specific definition rests on just a couple of HPV16-positive patients.

This sample comprised blood, obtained from a patient who underwent chemoradiotherapy. The sequence was obtained from a human donor with HPV-associated anogenital cancer. The chain recombines TRBV21-1 with TRBJ2-7; the DNA was not compared with TRBD2, the D call given in the table. TRBV21-1 is a recognized pseudogene. DNA of the CDR3: TGTGCCAGCAGCAAAGTTGGCCCGACCCGCCGACTCTACGAGCAGTACTTC. It specifies CASSKVGPTRRLYEQYF.